This TCR beta chain was observed in a study of T cells in Graves' hyperthyroidism and ophthalmopathy. Authors of the study amplified TCR beta CDR3 regions from RNA transcripts. First-round RT-PCR of the TCR CDR3 relied on the HTBI primer set. TCRdb reanalysed the multiplex PCR reads using MiXCR and keeps one entry per CDR3 protein. The profile covers some 490,000 distinct CDR3 sequences, with about 20% appearing a single time and approximately 54% taken by the ten largest. V trimming: 5 bases; J trimming: 3 bases; junction bases outside the gene matches: 4. This CDR3 has 14 amino acids. Per germline, CDR1 SGHTA and CDR2 FQGNSA. General study points: In the blood, most expanded thyroid clonotypes above 0.001 appeared as well.

On this clonotype itself: Its antigen is not known.

This chain links TRBV7-2 with TRBJ2-1; TRBD1 matches at 7 bases. The TCR originated in a woman aged 70-85 years with Graves' ophthalmopathy. The sample taken for sequencing was blood. The CDR3 sequence is CASSLRTGYNEQFF. The CDR3, as DNA: TGTGCCAGCAGCCTCCGGACAGGCTACAATGAGCAGTTCTTC.